The 27 T cell receptor beta chains below come from one sample, sequenced in a study of cytomegalovirus exposure and HLA in healthy donors. The study ran its PCR with 60 Vbeta and 13 Jbeta primers. Measured with immunoSEQ multiplex PCR; TCRdb has only the in-frame clones, and not every one. The sample holds around 180,000 clones, approximately 80% seen once. Sequencing was done on a sample of PBMCs. The receptors were gathered from a male donor in good health and CMV-seronegative.

This clone has a handful of counts. The CDR3 end shows no conserved phenylalanine or tryptophan, and so a read error is likely. The V call is TRBV5-6, the J call TRBJ1-2; 9 nucleotides align to TRBD1. Germline-derived CDR1 and CDR2 are SGHDT and YYEEEE. Trimming removed 0 bases from V and 3 bases from J; junction bases left unmatched: 3. The CDR3 extends over 15 amino acids. The CDR3 coding sequence is TGTGCCAGCAGCTTGGGCTGGACAGGGGACTATGGCTACACCCTC. Translating it yields CASSLGWTGDYGYTL.

This clone was recorded only once. This sequence joins TRBV11-2 and TRBJ2-3; possible D gene TRBD1, 5 bases. V lost 8 bases, J lost 1 base, and 7 bases lay in between. The CDR3 has 12 amino acids. The V gene's germline CDR1 is SGHAT and CDR2 FQNNGV. The CDR3 is CASQGGTDTQYF. The CDR3, as DNA: TGTGCCAGCCAGGGTGGCACAGATACGCAGTATTTT.

The chain links TRBV11-2 to TRBJ2-7; no firm D call. Per the germline V gene, CDR1 is SGHAT and CDR2 is FQNNGV. The CDR3 length is 11 residues. Between the trimmed V and J ends, which lost 5 bases and 6 bases, there was a span of 8 bases. Here the CDR3 reads CASSPIIEQYF. The CDR3 DNA sequence: TGTGCCAGCAGCCCCATCATCGAGCAGTACTTC.

V usage is TRBV19 and J usage is TRBJ1-5; D call uncertain. The CDR3 runs to 17 residues. Between the trimmed V and J ends, which lost 4 bases and 2 bases, there was a span of 18 bases. Germline CDR1 and CDR2: LNHDA and SQIVND (reference sequence). This CDR3 reads CASSKPAGGRGNQPQHF. The CDR3 nucleotides are TGTGCCAGTAGTAAACCCGCGGGAGGCCGGGGCAATCAGCCCCAGCATTTT.

This clone was counted once. This chain joins TRBV5-4 and TRBJ1-1; D is undetermined. The germline CDR1 and CDR2 sequences are SGHNT and YYREEE (reference sequence). The V end was cut by 4 bases, the J end by 1 base, with 11 bases between. This CDR3 spans 14 amino acids. The chain's CDR3 is CASSPLSGNTEAFF. The CDR3 coding sequence is TGTGCCAGCAGCCCCCTCTCCGGGAACACTGAAGCTTTCTTT.

The CDR3, as DNA: TGTGCCTGGAGCAACCGGGACAGAATCTACGAGCAGTACTTC. Residues: CAWSNRDRIYEQYF. J is TRBJ2-7 and V is TRBV30, with 7 bases identical to TRBD1. In germline, CDR1 is GTSNPN, CDR2 SVGIG (reference sequence). V was clipped by 3 bases and J by 3 bases; unmatched bases: 8. The CDR3 totals 14 residues.

The J gene is TRBJ2-5, the V gene TRBV11-3; 16 positions match TRBD2. Germline values: CDR1 SGHNT, CDR2 YENEEA. Germline trimming cut 6 bases from V and 0 bases from J; bases unmatched to any gene: 13. The CDR3 is 20 residues long. Here the CDR3 reads CASSHRRPGLAGGYQETQYF. In nucleotides, the CDR3 is TGTGCCAGCAGTCATAGGAGACCGGGACTAGCGGGAGGGTACCAAGAGACCCAGTACTTC.

The V call is TRBV4-2, the J call TRBJ1-2; D might be TRBD1 (5 bases). The CDR3 totals 13 residues. V was shortened by 4 bases and J by 3 bases, with 9 bases between the two germline ends. In germline, CDR1 is LGHNA, CDR2 YNFKEQ. This CDR3 is CASSPGLDYGYTF. The CDR3 DNA sequence: TGTGCCAGCAGCCCAGGGTTGGACTATGGCTACACCTTC.

In its sample, this clone was seen a few times. V and J are TRBV13 and TRBJ2-3, with D maybe TRBD2 (6 bases). Germline CDR1 PRHDT, CDR2 FYEKMQ (reference sequence). V lost 7 bases and J lost 0, with 11 bases in between. The length of the CDR3 is 14 residues. Here the CDR3 reads CASNSGDSTDTQYF. The CDR3 region has the DNA TGTGCCAGCAATTCGGGGGATAGCACAGATACGCAGTATTTT.

The genes are TRBV5-4 and TRBJ1-1; unclear D gene. The CDR3 sequence is 12 residues long. Germline CDR1 SGHNT, CDR2 YYREEE (reference sequence). The germline V and J ends were trimmed by 4 bases and 7 bases, with 11 bases remaining between them. This CDR3 is CASSPRRDEAFF. The DNA for the CDR3 is TGTGCCAGCAGCCCCAGGCGGGATGAAGCTTTCTTT.

The chain combines TRBV5-1 with TRBJ1-1, with a weak D call TRBD1 (6 bases). The CDR3 is made up of 15 amino acids. The ends were cut back, 4 bases at V and 1 base at J, with 14 bases in the middle. CDR1 SGHRS and CDR2 YFSETQ come from the germline V gene. CDR3 in amino acids: CASSTLTGRNTEAFF. CDR3 bases: TGCGCCAGCAGCACATTGACAGGAAGGAACACTGAAGCTTTCTTT.

The V call is TRBV28, the J call TRBJ1-1; D perhaps matches TRBD1 (6 bases). Trimming stripped 3 bases from V and 1 base from J, with 15 bases between. CDR1 and CDR2 from the germline V gene are MDHEN and SYDVKM. The CDR3 is 16 amino acids. The CDR3 reads CASSFQGQTSNTEAFF. The CDR3 DNA is TGTGCCAGCAGTTTTCAGGGGCAGACCTCGAACACTGAAGCTTTCTTT.

This clone showed up just once. The CDR3 loop reads CASSLALAVHQRYEQYF. The CDR3 region has the DNA TGTGCCAGCAGCTTAGCGCTTGCAGTTCACCAAAGATACGAGCAGTACTTC. This chain connects TRBV11-2 to TRBJ2-7, with D unclear. Germline CDR1 and CDR2: SGHAT and FQNNGV. V lost 1 base, J lost 4 bases, and 20 bases lay in between. This CDR3 spans 17 amino acids.

This chain connects TRBV10-3 to TRBJ1-3; D uncertain. Trimming left V 7 bases short and J 0 bases short, with 10 bases between. Germline V gene lookup returns CDR1 ENHRY and CDR2 SYGVKD. This CDR3 is built from 14 residues. CDR3: CAINQALSGNTIYF. Written as DNA, the CDR3 is TGTGCCATCAATCAGGCCCTCTCTGGAAACACCATATATTTT.

The chain's CDR3 is CASTQFQGLETGELFF. The CDR3 coding sequence is TGTGCCAGCACCCAATTCCAGGGACTGGAAACCGGGGAGCTGTTTTTT. V usage is TRBV9 and J usage is TRBJ2-2, with a tentative D call TRBD2 (6 bases). This CDR3 has 16 amino acids. Trimming left V 6 bases short and J 5 bases short, with 20 bases between. Germline CDR1 is SGDLS and CDR2 is YYNGEE.

The chain is built from TRBV4-1 and TRBJ2-1; the match to TRBD2 covers 8 bases. CDR1 MGHRA and CDR2 YSYEKL come from the germline V gene. The J segment lost 5 bases and the V segment lost 1 base, leaving 10 bases of the junction unmatched. The CDR3 consists of 17 residues. CDR3 bases: TGCGCCAGCAGCCAAGTTCAAGGAGGCGGGGGGAACAATGAGCAGTTCTTC. Protein product: CASSQVQGGGGNNEQFF.

This clone turned up a few times. The chain employs TRBV28 and TRBJ1-2; D not certain. This CDR3 comprises 11 residues. The V end was cut by 3 bases, the J end by 7 bases, with 6 bases between. Germline V lookup: CDR1 MDHEN, CDR2 SYDVKM. CDR3 sequence (DNA): TGTGCCAGCAGTTTCCAGTTTGGCTACACCTTC. Amino acids: CASSFQFGYTF.

This chain links TRBV9 with TRBJ2-2; D gene ambiguous. V dropped 2 bases and J dropped 0 bases, with 8 bases sitting between them. CDR1 and CDR2 (germline): SGDLS, YYNGEE. The length of the CDR3 is 15 residues. CDR3 loop: CASSVTSTNTGELFF. In nucleotides, the CDR3 is TGTGCCAGCAGCGTCACATCCACGAACACCGGGGAGCTGTTTTTT.

The rearrangement links TRBV11-2 to TRBJ1-3, with 7 bases identical to TRBD1. This CDR3 spans 15 amino acids. The J segment lost 0 bases and the V segment lost 6 bases, leaving 5 bases of the junction unmatched. CDR1 and CDR2 (germline): SGHAT, FQNNGV. The CDR3 sequence is CASRPDRSSGNTIYF. The CDR3 nucleotides read TGTGCCAGCAGACCGGACAGGAGCTCTGGAAACACCATATATTTT.

The chain joins TRBV4-1 to TRBJ2-5; D is perhaps TRBD2 (5 bases). Trimming pared 1 base from V and 6 bases from J, leaving 15 bases between. Germline CDR1 is MGHRA and CDR2 is YSYEKL. CDR3 length: 15 amino acids. The CDR3 sequence is CASSQVSQVGKTQYF. The CDR3 DNA sequence: TGCGCCAGCAGCCAAGTCTCCCAGGTCGGGAAGACCCAGTACTTC.

The J gene is TRBJ2-7, the V gene TRBV5-5; D is perhaps TRBD1 (6 bases). Germline V gene lookup returns CDR1 SGHKS and CDR2 YYEKEE (reference sequence). Trimming removed 1 base from V and 0 bases from J, with 8 bases in between. The CDR3 has 14 residues. The CDR3 DNA follows: TGTGCCAGCAGCTTGTCAGGGGACTCCTACGAGCAGTACTTC. Translating it yields CASSLSGDSYEQYF.

The V and J genes are TRBV9 and TRBJ1-3; a weak D match, TRBD1 (5 bases). This CDR3 region has 16 residues. V was cut by 4 bases and J by 1 base, with 15 bases left in between. Germline CDR1 and CDR2: SGDLS and YYNGEE. CDR3 nucleotides: TGTGCCAGCAGCCGGGGGGGGTTGTTATCTGGAAACACCATATATTTT. Its translation: CASSRGGLLSGNTIYF. Full variable domain (missing parts from reference TRBV9 and TRBJ1-3): DSGVTQTPKHLITATGQRVTLRCSPRSGDLSVYWYQQSLDQGLQFLIQYYNGEERAKGNILERFSAQQFPDLHSELNLSSLELGDSALYFCASSRGGLLSGNTIYFGEGSWLTVV.

The chain employs TRBV19 and TRBJ2-7; 10 bases map to TRBD2. The V gene end was trimmed by 5 bases and the J gene end by 6 bases; junction bases not matched to a gene: 7. The CDR3 totals 14 residues. Germline-derived CDR1 and CDR2 are LNHDA and SQIVND (reference sequence). CDR3 sequence (DNA): TGTGCCAGTAGTGTCCAGCGGGGGGGCTCCGAGCAGTACTTC. Its protein product is CASSVQRGGSEQYF.

The chain carries TRBV19 and TRBJ1-3, with D uncertain. This CDR3 spans 11 amino acids. The V end was cut by 1 base, the J end by 8 bases, with 3 bases between. CDR1 LNHDA and CDR2 SQIVND come from the germline V gene (reference sequence). DNA of the CDR3: TGTGCCAGTAGTATAGCGGACACCATATATTTT. Translated: CASSIADTIYF.

The rearrangement joins TRBV7-9 to TRBJ1-4; 7 bases are shared with TRBD1. V was pared by 7 bases and J by 6 bases, with 8 bases of the junction left unmatched. This CDR3 region has 14 residues. Germline assignment: CDR1 SEHNR and CDR2 FQNEAQ (reference sequence). CDR3 nucleotide sequence: TGTGCCAGCACGACAGGGATGGTAGATGAAAAACTGTTTTTT. Encoded protein: CASTTGMVDEKLFF.

This clone was recorded a few times. The rearrangement uses TRBV5-1 and TRBJ1-1; D uncertain. CDR3 length: 13 residues. V was shortened by 2 bases and J by 7 bases, with 12 bases between the two germline ends. CDR1 and CDR2 (germline): SGHRS, YFSETQ. CDR3 sequence reads: CASSFTTDREAFF. The CDR3 nucleotides are TGCGCCAGCAGCTTTACAACAGACCGTGAAGCTTTCTTT.

This clone has just one count. The gene calls are TRBV28 and TRBJ1-5; the D gene is possibly TRBD1 (6 bases). The CDR3 spans 14 residues. Germline V lookup: CDR1 MDHEN, CDR2 SYDVKM. V gave up 10 bases and J gave up 4 bases, with 17 bases separating them. The CDR3 nucleotides are TGTGCCACCCTGGGCCAGGGGATAAATCAGCCCCAGCATTTT. This sequence encodes CATLGQGINQPQHF. The whole variable domain, filled in from reference TRBV28 and TRBJ1-5, reads DVKVTQSSRYLVKRTGEKVFLECVQDMDHENMFWYRQDPGLGLRLIYFSYDVKMKEKGDIPEGYSVSREKKERFSLILESASTNQTSMYLCATLGQGINQPQHFGDGTRLSIL.